One TCR beta chain is described in this entry. The sample is drawn from a study of T cell changes during pregnancy in multiple sclerosis. The CDR3 runs to 14 residues. CDR1 is LNHDA and CDR2 is SQIVND in the germline V gene (reference sequence). V was trimmed by 3 bases and J by 7 bases, leaving 15 bases between them. Sequenced by immunoSEQ multiplex PCR; TCRdb stores in-frame clones only, minus some. Among 80,000 or so clones listed, around 90% were seen once. The chain couples TRBV19 to TRBJ1-1, with D tentatively TRBD1 (5 bases). The specimen was peripheral blood, collected before pregnancy. The TCR was taken from a female donor with multiple sclerosis, enrolled in a pregnancy study. CDR3 in DNA: TGTGCCAGTAGTATTTTCCAGGGCAGCTATGAAGCTTTCTTT. Protein sequence: CASSIFQGSYEAFF.